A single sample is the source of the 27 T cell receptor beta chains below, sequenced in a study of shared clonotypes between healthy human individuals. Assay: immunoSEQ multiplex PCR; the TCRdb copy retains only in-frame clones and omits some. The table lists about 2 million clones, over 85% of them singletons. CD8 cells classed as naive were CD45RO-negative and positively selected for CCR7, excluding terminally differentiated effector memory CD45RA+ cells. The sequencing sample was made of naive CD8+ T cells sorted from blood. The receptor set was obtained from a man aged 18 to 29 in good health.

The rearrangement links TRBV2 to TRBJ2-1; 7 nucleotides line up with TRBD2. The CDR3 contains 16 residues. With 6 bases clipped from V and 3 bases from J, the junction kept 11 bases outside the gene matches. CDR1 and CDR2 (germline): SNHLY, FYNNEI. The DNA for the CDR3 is TGTGCCAGCAGCCCCCTGGTTGGCGGGGGCTACAATGAGCAGTTCTTC. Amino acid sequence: CASSPLVGGGYNEQFF.

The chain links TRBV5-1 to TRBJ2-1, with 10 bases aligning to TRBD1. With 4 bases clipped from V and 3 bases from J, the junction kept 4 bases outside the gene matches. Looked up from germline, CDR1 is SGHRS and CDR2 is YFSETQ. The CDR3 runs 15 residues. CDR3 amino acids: CASSPGTGDYNEQFF. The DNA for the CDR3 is TGCGCCAGCAGCCCCGGGACAGGGGACTACAATGAGCAGTTCTTC. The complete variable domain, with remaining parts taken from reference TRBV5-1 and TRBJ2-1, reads KAGVTQTPRYLIKTRGQQVTLSCSPISGHRSVSWYQQTPGQGLQFLFEYFSETQRNKGNFPGRFSGRQFSNSRSEMNVSTLELGDSALYLCASSPGTGDYNEQFFGPGTRLTVL.

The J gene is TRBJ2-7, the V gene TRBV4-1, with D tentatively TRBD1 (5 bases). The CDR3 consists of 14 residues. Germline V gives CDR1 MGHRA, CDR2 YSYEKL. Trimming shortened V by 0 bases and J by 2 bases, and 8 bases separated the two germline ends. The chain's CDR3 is CASSQDRATYEQYF. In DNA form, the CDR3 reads TGCGCCAGCAGCCAAGACAGGGCCACCTACGAGCAGTACTTC.

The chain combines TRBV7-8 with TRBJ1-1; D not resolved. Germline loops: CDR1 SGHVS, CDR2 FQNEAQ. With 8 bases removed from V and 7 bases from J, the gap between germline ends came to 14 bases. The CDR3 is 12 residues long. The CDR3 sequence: CASEPNLNEAFF. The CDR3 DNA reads TGTGCCAGCGAACCGAATTTAAATGAAGCTTTCTTT.

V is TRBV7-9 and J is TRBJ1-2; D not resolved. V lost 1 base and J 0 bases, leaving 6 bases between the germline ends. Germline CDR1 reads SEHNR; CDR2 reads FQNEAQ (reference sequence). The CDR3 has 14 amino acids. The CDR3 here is CASSLGPANYGYTF. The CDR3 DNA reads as TGTGCCAGCAGCTTAGGACCTGCTAACTATGGCTACACCTTC.

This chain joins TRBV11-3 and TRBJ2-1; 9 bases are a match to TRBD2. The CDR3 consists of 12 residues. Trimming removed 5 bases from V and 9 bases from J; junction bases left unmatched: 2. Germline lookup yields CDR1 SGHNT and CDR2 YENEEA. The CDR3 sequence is CASSPAGGEQFF. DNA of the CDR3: TGTGCCAGCAGCCCAGCGGGAGGTGAGCAGTTCTTC.

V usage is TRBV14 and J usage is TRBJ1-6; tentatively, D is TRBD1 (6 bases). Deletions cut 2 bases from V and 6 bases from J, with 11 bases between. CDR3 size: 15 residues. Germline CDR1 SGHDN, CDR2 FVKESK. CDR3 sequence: CASSQRTEINSPLHF. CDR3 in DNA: TGTGCCAGCAGCCAACGGACAGAGATTAATTCACCCCTCCACTTT.

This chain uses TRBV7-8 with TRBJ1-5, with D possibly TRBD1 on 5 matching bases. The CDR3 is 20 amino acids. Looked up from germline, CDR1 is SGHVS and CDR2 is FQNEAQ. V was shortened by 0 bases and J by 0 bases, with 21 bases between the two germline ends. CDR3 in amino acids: CASSLALSGGAGHSNQPQHF. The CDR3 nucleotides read TGTGCCAGCAGCTTAGCGTTGAGCGGCGGGGCAGGTCATAGCAATCAGCCCCAGCATTTT.

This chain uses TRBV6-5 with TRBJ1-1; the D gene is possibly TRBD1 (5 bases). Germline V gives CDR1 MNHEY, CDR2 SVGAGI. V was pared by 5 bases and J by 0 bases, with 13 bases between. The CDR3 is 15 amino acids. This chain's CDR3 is CASSHRTDMNTEAFF. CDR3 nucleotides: TGTGCCAGCAGTCACAGGACGGACATGAACACTGAAGCTTTCTTT.

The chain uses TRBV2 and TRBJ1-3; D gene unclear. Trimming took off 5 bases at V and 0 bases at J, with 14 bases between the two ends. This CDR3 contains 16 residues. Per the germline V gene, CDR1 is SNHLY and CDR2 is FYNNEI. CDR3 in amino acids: CASSSPRSSSGNTIYF. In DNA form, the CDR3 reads TGTGCCAGCAGTTCTCCTCGGTCCTCCTCTGGAAACACCATATATTTT.

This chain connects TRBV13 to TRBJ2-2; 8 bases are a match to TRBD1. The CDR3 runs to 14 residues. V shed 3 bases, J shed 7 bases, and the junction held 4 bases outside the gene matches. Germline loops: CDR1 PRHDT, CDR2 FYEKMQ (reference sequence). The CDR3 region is CASSLTGEVGELFF. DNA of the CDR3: TGTGCCAGCAGCTTGACAGGGGAGGTCGGGGAGCTGTTTTTT.

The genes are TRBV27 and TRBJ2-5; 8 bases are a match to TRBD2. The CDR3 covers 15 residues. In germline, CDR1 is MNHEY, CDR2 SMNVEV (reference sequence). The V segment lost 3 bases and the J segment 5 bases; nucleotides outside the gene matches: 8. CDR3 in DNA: TGTGCCAGCAGTTTTAGCGGGACTGGGGGGGAGACCCAGTACTTC. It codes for CASSFSGTGGETQYF.

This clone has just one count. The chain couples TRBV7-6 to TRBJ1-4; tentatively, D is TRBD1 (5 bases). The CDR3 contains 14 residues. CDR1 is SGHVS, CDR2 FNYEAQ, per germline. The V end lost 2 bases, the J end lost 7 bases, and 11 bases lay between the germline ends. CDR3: CASSLLGDSEKLFF. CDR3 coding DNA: TGTGCCAGCAGCTTATTGGGGGATAGTGAAAAACTGTTTTTT. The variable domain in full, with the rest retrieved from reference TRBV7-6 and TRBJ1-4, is GAGVSQSPRYKVTKRGQDVALRCDPISGHVSLYWYRQALGQGPEFLTYFNYEAQQDKSGLPNDRFSAERPEGSISTLTIQRTEQRDSAMYRCASSLLGDSEKLFFGSGTQLSVL.

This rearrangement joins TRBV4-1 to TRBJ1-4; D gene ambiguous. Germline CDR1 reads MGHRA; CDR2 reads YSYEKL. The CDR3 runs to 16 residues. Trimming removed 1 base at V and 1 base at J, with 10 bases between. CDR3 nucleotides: TGCGCCAGCAGCCAAGCAAGTCGTGGAACTAATGAAAAACTGTTTTTT. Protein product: CASSQASRGTNEKLFF.

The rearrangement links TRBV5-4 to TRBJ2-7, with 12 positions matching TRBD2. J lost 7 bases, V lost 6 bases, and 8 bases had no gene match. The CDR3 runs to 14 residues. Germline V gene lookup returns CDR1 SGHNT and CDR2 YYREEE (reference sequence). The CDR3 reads CASTEGLAGREQYF. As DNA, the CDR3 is TGTGCCAGCACCGAAGGACTAGCGGGGCGGGAGCAGTACTTC.

As DNA, the CDR3 is TGTGCCAGCATCAAGACTAGTATGGCGGCAGATACGCAGTATTTT. It codes for CASIKTSMAADTQYF. This sequence joins TRBV27 and TRBJ2-3, with TRBD2 as a possible D gene (6 bases). Germline assignment: CDR1 MNHEY and CDR2 SMNVEV (reference sequence). The CDR3 contains 15 residues. V lost 7 bases and J lost 4, with 18 bases in between.

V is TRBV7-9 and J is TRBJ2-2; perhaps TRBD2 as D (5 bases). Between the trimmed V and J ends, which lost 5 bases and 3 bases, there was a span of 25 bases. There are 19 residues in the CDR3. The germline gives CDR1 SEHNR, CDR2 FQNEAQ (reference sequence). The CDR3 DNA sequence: TGTGCCAGCAGCCCCCCCCGGGGAAAGGACCTCATGGACACCGGGGAGCTGTTTTTT. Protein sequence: CASSPPRGKDLMDTGELFF.

The CDR3 coding sequence is TGTGCCAGCAGCTGGGGTGGGACTAGCGGGAGTTGGAATGAGCAGTTCTTC. Protein sequence: CASSWGGTSGSWNEQFF. The chain joins TRBV11-2 to TRBJ2-1; 14 bases are a match to TRBD2. CDR1 is SGHAT, CDR2 FQNNGV, per germline. The CDR3 is 17 residues long. Trimming at V came to 4 bases and at J to 7 bases, leaving 9 bases not matched to a gene. The full variable domain, in which reference TRBV11-2 and TRBJ2-1 provide the parts outside the CDR3, is EAGVAQSPRYKIIEKRQSVAFWCNPISGHATLYWYQQILGQGPKLLIQFQNNGVVDDSQLPKDRFSAERLKGVDSTLKIQPAKLEDSAVYLCASSWGGTSGSWNEQFFGPGTRLTVL.

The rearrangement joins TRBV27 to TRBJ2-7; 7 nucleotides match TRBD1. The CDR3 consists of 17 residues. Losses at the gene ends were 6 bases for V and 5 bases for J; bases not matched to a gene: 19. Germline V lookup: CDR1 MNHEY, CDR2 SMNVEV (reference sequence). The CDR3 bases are TGTGCCAGCAGCCTCAGCTACCCTACAGGGGTTCCCCACGAGCAGTACTTC. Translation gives CASSLSYPTGVPHEQYF.

The CDR3 coding sequence is TGCGCCAGCAGCCTGGACAGCTCGATTTCCTACGAGCAGTACTTC. Translated: CASSLDSSISYEQYF. The chain combines TRBV5-1 with TRBJ2-7; maybe TRBD1 (6 bases). CDR3 length: 15 amino acids. V lost 4 bases, J lost 1 base, and 15 bases lay in between. Germline CDR1 SGHRS, CDR2 YFSETQ. The full variable domain, in which reference TRBV5-1 and TRBJ2-7 provide the parts outside the CDR3, is KAGVTQTPRYLIKTRGQQVTLSCSPISGHRSVSWYQQTPGQGLQFLFEYFSETQRNKGNFPGRFSGRQFSNSRSEMNVSTLELGDSALYLCASSLDSSISYEQYFGPGTRLTVT.

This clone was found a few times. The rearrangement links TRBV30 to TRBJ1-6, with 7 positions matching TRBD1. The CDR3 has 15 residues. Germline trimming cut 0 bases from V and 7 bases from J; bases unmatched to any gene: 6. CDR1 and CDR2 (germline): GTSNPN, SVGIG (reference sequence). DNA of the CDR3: TGTGCCTGGAGTGTACCTGAGACAGGGAATTCACCCCTCCACTTT. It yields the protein CAWSVPETGNSPLHF.

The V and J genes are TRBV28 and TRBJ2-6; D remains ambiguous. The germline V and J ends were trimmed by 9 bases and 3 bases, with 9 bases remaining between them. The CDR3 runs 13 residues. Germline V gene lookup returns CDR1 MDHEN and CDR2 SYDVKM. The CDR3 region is CASLRGGANVLTF. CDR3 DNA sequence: TGTGCCAGTCTACGTGGTGGGGCCAACGTCCTGACTTTC.

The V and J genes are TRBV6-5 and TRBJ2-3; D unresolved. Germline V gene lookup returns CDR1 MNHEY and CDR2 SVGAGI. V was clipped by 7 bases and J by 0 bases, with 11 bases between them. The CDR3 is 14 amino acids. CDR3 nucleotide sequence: TGTGCCAGCAATCCTCAGCTAAGCACAGATACGCAGTATTTT. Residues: CASNPQLSTDTQYF.

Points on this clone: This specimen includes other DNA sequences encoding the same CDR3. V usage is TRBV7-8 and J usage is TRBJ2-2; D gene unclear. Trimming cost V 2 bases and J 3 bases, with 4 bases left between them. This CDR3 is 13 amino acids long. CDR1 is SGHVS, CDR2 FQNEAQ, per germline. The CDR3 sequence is CASSLRDTGELFF. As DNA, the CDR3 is TGTGCCAGCAGCTTACGGGACACCGGGGAGCTGTTTTTT.

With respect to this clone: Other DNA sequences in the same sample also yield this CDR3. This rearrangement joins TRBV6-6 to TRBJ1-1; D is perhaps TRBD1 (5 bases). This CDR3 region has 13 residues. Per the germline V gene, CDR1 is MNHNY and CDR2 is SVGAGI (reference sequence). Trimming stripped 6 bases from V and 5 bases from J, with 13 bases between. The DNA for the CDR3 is TGTGCCAGCAGCTACCAGGGTGGGACTGAAGCTTTCTTT. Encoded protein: CASSYQGGTEAFF.

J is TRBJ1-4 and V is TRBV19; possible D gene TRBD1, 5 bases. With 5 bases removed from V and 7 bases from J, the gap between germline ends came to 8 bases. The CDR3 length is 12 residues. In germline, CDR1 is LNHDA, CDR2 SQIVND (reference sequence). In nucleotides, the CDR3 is TGTGCCAGTAGTTGGGACGGTGAAAAACTGTTTTTT. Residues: CASSWDGEKLFF.

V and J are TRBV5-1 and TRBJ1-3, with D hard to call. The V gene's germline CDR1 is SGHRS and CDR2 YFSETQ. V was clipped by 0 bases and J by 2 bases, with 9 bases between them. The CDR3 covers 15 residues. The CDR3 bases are TGCGCCAGCAGCTTGGAGACCCAGCCTGGAAACACCATATATTTT. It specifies CASSLETQPGNTIYF. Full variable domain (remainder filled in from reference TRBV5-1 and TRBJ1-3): KAGVTQTPRYLIKTRGQQVTLSCSPISGHRSVSWYQQTPGQGLQFLFEYFSETQRNKGNFPGRFSGRQFSNSRSEMNVSTLELGDSALYLCASSLETQPGNTIYFGEGSWLTVV.